This record covers a single TCR beta chain. V shed 4 bases, J shed 0 bases, and the junction held 6 bases outside the gene matches. The CDR3 has 16 amino acids. Germline CDR1 SGHNT, CDR2 YYREEE (reference sequence). This sample is drawn from a study of blood T cell repertoires in COVID-19. Study-level background: The cDNA or gDNA used as material had been derived from T cells, B-cell-depleted T cells, or PBMCs.

TCRdb keeps only in-frame clones here, not all; method: immunoSEQ multiplex PCR. The table records about 270,000 clones, about 90% of them present only once. The sequencing sample was made of PBMCs or T cells enriched from blood (not recorded which). The V call is TRBV5-4, the J call TRBJ2-2; 7 bases line up with TRBD2. The clonotype was recovered from a woman younger than 45 with acute COVID-19. CDR3 residues: CASSNRLAPNTGELFF. The CDR3 DNA follows: TGTGCCAGCAGCAACCGACTAGCACCGAACACCGGGGAGCTGTTTTTT. Combining the CDR3 with reference TRBV5-4 and TRBJ2-2 gives the whole variable domain ETGVTQSPTHLIKTRGQQVTLRCSSQSGHNTVSWYQQALGQGPQFIFQYYREEENGRGNFPPRFSGLQFPNYSSELNVNALELDDSALYLCASSNRLAPNTGELFFGEGSRLTVL.